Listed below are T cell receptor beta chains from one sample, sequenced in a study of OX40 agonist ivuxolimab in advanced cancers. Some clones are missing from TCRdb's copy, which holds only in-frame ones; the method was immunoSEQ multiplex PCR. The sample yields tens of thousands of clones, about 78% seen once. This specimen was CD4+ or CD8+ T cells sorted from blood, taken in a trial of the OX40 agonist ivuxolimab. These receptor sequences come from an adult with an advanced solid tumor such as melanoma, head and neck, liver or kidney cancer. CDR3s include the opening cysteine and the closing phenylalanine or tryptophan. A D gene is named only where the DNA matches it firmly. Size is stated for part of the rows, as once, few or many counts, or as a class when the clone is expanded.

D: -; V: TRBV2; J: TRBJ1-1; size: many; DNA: TGTGCCAGCAGAATTCTTACGAACACTGAAGCTTTCTTT; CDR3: CASRILTNTEAFF
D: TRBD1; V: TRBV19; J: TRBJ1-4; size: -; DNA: TGTGCCAGTAGGAGGGACAGGACGGGTGAAAAACTGTTTTTT; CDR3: CASRRDRTGEKLFF
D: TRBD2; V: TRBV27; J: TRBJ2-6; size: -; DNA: TGTGCCAGCAGTGGGGGGGTCCTCTCTGGGGCCAACGTCCTGACTTTC; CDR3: CASSGGVLSGANVLTF
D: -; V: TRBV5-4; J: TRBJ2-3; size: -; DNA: TGTGCCAGCAGCTTGGTGTTTAGCACAGATACGCAGTATTTT; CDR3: CASSLVFSTDTQYF
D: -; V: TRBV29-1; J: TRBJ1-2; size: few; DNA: TGCAGCGTTGAGGCAGGATTTTATGGCTACACCTTC; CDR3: CSVEAGFYGYTF
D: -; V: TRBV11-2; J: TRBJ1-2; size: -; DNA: TGTGCCAGCAGCTCCCCCCGGGGGGCGGATGGCTACACCTTC; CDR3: CASSSPRGADGYTF
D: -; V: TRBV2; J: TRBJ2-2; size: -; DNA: TGTGCCAGCAGCGGCGGTCACAACACCGGGGAGCTGTTTTTT; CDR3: CASSGGHNTGELFF
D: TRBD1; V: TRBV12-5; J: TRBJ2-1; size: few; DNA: TGTGCTAGTGGATCTACAGGGGGCGGTAAAGATGAGCAGTTCTTC; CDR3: CASGSTGGGKDEQFF
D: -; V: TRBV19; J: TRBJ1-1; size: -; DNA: TGTGCCAGTACCCCAATTGGGGCAGATAAGAACCGGGAAGCTTTCTTT; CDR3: CASTPIGADKNREAFF
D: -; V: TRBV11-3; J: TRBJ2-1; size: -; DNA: TGTGCCAGCAGCTTAGATCAGACAGACTACAATGAGCAGTTCTTC; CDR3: CASSLDQTDYNEQFF
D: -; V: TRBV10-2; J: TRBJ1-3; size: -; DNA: TGCGCCAGCCGCCGCCCTCAGTCCCCTGGAAACACCATATATTTT; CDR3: CASRRPQSPGNTIYF
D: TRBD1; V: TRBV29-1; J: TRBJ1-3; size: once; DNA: TGCAGCGCCTCCGGGACAGGGGTCGGAAACACCATATATTTT; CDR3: CSASGTGVGNTIYF
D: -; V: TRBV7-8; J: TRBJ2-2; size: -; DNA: TGTGCCAGCAGCTTAGTAGGGGGAGGGAACACCGGGGAGCTGTTTTTT; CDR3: CASSLVGGGNTGELFF
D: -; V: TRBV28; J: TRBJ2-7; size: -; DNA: TGTGCCAGCAGTCCGCCGGGACCCCGGAGCTCCTACGAGCAGTACTTC; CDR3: CASSPPGPRSSYEQYF
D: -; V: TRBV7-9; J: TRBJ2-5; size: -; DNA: TGTGCCAGCAGCTCGACGGGGCCTTTCTACTTC; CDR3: CASSSTGPFYF
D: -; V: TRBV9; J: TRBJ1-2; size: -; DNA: TGTGCCAGCAGCGTAGGGGAACTCAACTATGGCTACACCTTC; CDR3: CASSVGELNYGYTF
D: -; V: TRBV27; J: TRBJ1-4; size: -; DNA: TGTGCCAGCAGTCCCCGCCCCGGGGTCGGTGAAAAACTGTTTTTT; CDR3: CASSPRPGVGEKLFF
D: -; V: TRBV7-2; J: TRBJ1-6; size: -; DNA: TGTGCCAGCGGCCCGACAGGTCCGGGGTCACCCCTCCACTTT; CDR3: CASGPTGPGSPLHF
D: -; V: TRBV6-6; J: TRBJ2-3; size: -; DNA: TGTGCCAGCAGTTACTGGGGACGAGATACGCAGTATTTT; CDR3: CASSYWGRDTQYF
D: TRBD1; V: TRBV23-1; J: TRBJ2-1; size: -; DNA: TGCGCCAGCGCTCGGGACAGGGGGAATGAGCAGTTCTTC; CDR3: CASARDRGNEQFF
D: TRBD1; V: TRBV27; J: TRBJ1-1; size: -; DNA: TGTGCCAGCAGTCCGCGTAGGGGGCGATTAAACACTGAAGCTTTCTTT; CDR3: CASSPRRGRLNTEAFF
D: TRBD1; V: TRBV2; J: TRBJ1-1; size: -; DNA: TGTGCCAGCAGTGGCGACAGGGCCAACACTGAAGCTTTCTTT; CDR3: CASSGDRANTEAFF
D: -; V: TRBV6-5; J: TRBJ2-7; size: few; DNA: TGTGCCACCCAGGGAGAGTTTTACGAGCAGTACTTC; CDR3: CATQGEFYEQYF
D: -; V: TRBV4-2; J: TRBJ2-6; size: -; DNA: TGTGCCAGCAGCCAAGGTTCCTCCGGGGCCAACGTCCTGACTTTC; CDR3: CASSQGSSGANVLTF
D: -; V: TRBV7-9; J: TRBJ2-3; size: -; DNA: TGTGCCAGCAGCTTGGGTACGCAGTATTTT; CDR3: CASSLGTQYF
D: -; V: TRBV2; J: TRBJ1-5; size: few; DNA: TGTGCCAGCAGTCCGGGGGCTTTTGGCAATCAGCCCCAGCATTTT; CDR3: CASSPGAFGNQPQHF
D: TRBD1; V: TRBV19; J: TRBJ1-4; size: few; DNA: TGTGCCAGCCGGGACAGCAAGCCAGAAAAACTGTTTTTT; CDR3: CASRDSKPEKLFF
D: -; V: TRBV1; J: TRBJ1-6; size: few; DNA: TGCACCAGCAGCCCGGGACAGGGATATTCACCCCTCCACTTT; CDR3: CTSSPGQGYSPLHF
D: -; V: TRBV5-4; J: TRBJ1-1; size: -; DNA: TGTGCCAGCAGCGCCCCGATGGGGGCGCTAAGTGAAGCTTTCTTT; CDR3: CASSAPMGALSEAFF
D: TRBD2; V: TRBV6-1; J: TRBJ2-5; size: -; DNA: TGTGCCAGCACTAGCGGGAGTTCTCGAGAGACCCAGTACTTC; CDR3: CASTSGSSRETQYF
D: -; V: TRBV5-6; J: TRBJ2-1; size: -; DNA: TGTGCCAGCAGCTTTCCCACAGGGAGTAGGAATGAGCAGTTCTTC; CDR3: CASSFPTGSRNEQFF
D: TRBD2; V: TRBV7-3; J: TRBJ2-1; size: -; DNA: TGTGCCAGCAGCTCCCAGGGACTAGCGGGATTCGGCAATAGAGGCAATGAGCAGTTCTTC; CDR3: CASSSQGLAGFGNRGNEQFF
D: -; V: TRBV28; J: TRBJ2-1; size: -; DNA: TGTGCCAGCAGTCCGCCCGACAATGAGCAGTTCTTC; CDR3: CASSPPDNEQFF
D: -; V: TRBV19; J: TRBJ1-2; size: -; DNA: TGTGCCAGTAGTATAGAAACGCGGCATGGCTACACCTTC; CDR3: CASSIETRHGYTF
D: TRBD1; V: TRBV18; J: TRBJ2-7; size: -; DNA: TGTGCCAGCTCACCACCGACAGGGGGCTACGAGCAGTACTTC; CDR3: CASSPPTGGYEQYF
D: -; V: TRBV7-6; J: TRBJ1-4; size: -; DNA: TGTGCCAGCAGCCCCATAGGGGGGGCTGGGGAAAAACTGTTTTTT; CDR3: CASSPIGGAGEKLFF
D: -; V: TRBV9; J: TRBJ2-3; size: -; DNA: TGTGCCAGCAGCGTAGCTTTTGCGCCAGATACGCAGTATTTT; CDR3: CASSVAFAPDTQYF
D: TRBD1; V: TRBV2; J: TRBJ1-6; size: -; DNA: TGTGCCAGCACCCGACAGGGGGCAGTTGGTAATTCACCCCTCCACTTT; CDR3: CASTRQGAVGNSPLHF
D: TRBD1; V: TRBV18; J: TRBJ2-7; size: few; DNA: TGTGCCAGCTCACCCGGGACAGGTTCTGACGAGCAGTACTTC; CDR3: CASSPGTGSDEQYF
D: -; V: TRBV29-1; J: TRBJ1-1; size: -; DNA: TGCAGCGCCTATTATTTGGTGAACACTGAAGCTTTCTTT; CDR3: CSAYYLVNTEAFF
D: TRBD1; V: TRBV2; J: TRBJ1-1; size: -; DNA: TGTGCCAGCACTCTAAGCGCGACAGGGGGCACTGAAGCTTTCTTT; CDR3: CASTLSATGGTEAFF
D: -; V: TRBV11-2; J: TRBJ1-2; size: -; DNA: TGTGCCAGCAGCTTCGACCCATCTTTCGGTGGAGAGAACTATGGCTACACCTTC; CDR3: CASSFDPSFGGENYGYTF
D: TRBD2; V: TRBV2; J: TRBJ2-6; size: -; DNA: TGTGCCAGCACAAGTAAGGGGTTACTAGCGGGGGAAGTAACTGGGGCCAACGTCCTGACTTTC; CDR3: CASTSKGLLAGEVTGANVLTF
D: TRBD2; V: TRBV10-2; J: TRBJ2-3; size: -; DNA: TGCGCCAGCAGTGAGTCGGGGCGGGGGGCCACGCAGTATTTT; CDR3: CASSESGRGATQYF
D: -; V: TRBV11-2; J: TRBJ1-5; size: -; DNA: TGTGCCAGCAGTTTGGACAGCCATAGCAATCAGCCCCAGCATTTT; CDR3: CASSLDSHSNQPQHF
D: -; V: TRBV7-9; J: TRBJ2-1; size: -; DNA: TGTGCCAGCAGCTTCGCCAGCTCCTACAATGAGCAGTTCTTC; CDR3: CASSFASSYNEQFF
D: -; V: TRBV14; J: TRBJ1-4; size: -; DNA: TGTGCCAGCAGCCATGTAGGAGGTTCTAATGAAAAACTGTTTTTT; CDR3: CASSHVGGSNEKLFF
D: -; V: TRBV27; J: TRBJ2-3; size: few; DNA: TGTGCCAGCAGTTACCTGACAGGAGATACGCAGTATTTT; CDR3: CASSYLTGDTQYF
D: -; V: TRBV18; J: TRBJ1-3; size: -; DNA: TGTGCCAGCTCACCGACAGCCCTCGGAAACACCATATATTTT; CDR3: CASSPTALGNTIYF
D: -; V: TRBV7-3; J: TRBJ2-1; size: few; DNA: TGTGCCAGCAGCCCGGGGTTCGGTGAGGTCGATGAGCAGTTCTTC; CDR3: CASSPGFGEVDEQFF
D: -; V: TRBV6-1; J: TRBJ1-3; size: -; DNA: TGTGCCAGCAGTGGGGGCTACTCTGGAAACACCATATATTTT; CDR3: CASSGGYSGNTIYF
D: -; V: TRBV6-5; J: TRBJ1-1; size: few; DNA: TGTGCCAGCAGGGTCAGGGAGGCGACTGAAGCTTTCTTT; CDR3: CASRVREATEAFF
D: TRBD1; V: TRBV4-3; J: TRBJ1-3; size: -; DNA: TGCGCCAGCAGCCAGATCCGGGACAGTTCCTCTGGAAACACCATATATTTT; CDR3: CASSQIRDSSSGNTIYF